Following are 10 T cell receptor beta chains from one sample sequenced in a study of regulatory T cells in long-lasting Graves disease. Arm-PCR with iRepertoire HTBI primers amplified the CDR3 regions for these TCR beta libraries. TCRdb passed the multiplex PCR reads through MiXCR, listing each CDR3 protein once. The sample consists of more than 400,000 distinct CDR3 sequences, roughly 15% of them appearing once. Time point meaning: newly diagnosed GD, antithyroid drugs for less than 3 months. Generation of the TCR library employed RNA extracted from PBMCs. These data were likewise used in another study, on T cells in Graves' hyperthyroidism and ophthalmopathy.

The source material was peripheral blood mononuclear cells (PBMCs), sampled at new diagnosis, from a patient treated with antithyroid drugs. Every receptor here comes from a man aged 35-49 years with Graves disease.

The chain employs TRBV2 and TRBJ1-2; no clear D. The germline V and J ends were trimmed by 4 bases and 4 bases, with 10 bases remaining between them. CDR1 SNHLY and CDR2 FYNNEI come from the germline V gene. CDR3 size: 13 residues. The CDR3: CASSGQVFYGYTF. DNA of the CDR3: TGTGCCAGCAGTGGACAAGTCTTCTATGGCTACACCTTC.

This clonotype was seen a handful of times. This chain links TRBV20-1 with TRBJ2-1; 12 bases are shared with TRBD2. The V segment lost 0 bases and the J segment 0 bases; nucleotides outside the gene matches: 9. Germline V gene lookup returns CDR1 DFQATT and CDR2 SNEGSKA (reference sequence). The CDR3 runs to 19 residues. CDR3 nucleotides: TGCAGTGCTAGAGATGGTACTAGCGGGAGGTCTAGCTCCTACAATGAGCAGTTCTTC. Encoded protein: CSARDGTSGRSSSYNEQFF.

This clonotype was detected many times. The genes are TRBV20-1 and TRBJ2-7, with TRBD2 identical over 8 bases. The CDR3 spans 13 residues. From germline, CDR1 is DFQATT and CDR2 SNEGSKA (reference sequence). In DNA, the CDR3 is TGCAGCGGGGGAGCGGGAGTTGCATACGAGCAGTACTTC. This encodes CSGGAGVAYEQYF.

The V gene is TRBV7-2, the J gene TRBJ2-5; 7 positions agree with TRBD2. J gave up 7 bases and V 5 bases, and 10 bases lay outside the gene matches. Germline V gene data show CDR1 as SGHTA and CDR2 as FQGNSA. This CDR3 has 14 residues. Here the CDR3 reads CASSQTSGGGTQYF. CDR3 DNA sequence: TGTGCCAGCAGCCAAACGTCGGGAGGAGGGACCCAGTACTTC. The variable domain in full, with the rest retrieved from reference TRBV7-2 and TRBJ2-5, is GAGVSQSPSNKVTEKGKDVELRCDPISGHTALYWYRQSLGQGLEFLIYFQGNSAPDKSGLPSDRFSAERTGGSVSTLTIQRTQQEDSAVYLCASSQTSGGGTQYFGPGTRLLVL.

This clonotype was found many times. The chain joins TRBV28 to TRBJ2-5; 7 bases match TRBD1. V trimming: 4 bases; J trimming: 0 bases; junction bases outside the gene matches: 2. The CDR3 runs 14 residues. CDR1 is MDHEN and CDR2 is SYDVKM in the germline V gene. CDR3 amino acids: CASSSTGYQETQYF. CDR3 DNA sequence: TGTGCCAGCAGTTCGACAGGGTACCAAGAGACCCAGTACTTC.

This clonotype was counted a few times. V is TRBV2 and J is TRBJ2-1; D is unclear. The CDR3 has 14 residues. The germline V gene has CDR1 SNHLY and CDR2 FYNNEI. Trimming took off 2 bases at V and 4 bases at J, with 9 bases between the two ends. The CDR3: CASSENSRYNEQFF. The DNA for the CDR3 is TGTGCCAGCAGTGAAAACTCTAGATACAATGAGCAGTTCTTC.

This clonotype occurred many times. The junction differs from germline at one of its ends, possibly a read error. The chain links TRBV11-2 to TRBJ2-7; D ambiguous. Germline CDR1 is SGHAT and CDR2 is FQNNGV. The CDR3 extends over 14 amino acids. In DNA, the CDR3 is TGTGCCAGCAGCCGCCCCGATGCCCGCCAATGGGAAAACTTC. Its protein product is CASSRPDARQWENF. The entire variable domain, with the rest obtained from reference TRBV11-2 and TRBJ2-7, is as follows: EAGVAQSPRYKIIEKRQSVAFWCNPISGHATLYWYQQILGQGPKLLIQFQNNGVVDDSQLPKDRFSAERLKGVDSTLKIQPAKLEDSAVYLCASSRPDARQWENFGPGTRLTVT.

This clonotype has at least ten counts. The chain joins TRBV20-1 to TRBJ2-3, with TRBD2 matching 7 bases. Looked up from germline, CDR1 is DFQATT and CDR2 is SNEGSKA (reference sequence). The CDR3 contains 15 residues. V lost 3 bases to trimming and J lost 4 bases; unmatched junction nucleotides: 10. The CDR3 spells CSASALASRPDTQYF. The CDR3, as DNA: TGCAGTGCTAGCGCACTAGCGAGCCGGCCAGATACGCAGTATTTT.

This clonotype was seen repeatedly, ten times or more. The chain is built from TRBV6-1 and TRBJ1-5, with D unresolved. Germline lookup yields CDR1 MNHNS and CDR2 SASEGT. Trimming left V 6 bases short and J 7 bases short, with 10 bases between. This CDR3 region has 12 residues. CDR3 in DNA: TGTGCCAGCAGGGGAGTAGGCCAGCCCCAGCATTTT. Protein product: CASRGVGQPQHF.

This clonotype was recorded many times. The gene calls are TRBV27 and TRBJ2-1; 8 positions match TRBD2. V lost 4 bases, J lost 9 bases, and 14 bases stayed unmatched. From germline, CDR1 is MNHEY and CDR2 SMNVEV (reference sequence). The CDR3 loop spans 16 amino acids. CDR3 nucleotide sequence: TGTGCCAGCAGTTCGCAAGGGACTAGTCTCGCCCCTGAGCAGTTCTTC. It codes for CASSSQGTSLAPEQFF.